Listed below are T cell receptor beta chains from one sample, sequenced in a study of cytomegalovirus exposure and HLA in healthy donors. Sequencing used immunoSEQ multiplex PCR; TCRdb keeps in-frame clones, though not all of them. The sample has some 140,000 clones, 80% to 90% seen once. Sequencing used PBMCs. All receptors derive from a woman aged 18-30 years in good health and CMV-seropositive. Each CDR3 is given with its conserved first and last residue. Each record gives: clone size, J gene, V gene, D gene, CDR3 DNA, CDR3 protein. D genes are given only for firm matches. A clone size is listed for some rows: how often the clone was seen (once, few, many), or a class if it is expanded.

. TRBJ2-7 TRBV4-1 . TGCGCCAGCAGCCAAGAGCGGGGGCCCCCTTACGAGCAGTACTTC CASSQERGPPYEQYF
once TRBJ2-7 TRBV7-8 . TGTGCCAGCAGCCGCACGTTCAGGGGTGGTGGCGAGCAGTACTTC CASSRTFRGGGEQYF
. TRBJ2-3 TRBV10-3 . TGTGCCATCAGTGGTAAGCCCACAGATACGCAGTATTTT CAISGKPTDTQYF
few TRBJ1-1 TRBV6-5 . TGTGCCAGCAGTTCGGGCCCGGCAGGGATTAACACTGAAGCTTTCTTT CASSSGPAGINTEAFF
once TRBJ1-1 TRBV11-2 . TGTGCCAGCAGCTTAGTAGTCAGGGTAACTGAAGCTTTCTTT CASSLVVRVTEAFF
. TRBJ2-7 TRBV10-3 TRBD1 TGTGCCATCAGAGACAACAGGGGCGAAGTCGAGCAGTACTTC CAIRDNRGEVEQYF
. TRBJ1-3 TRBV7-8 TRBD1 TGTGCCAGCAGCCAGGGACAGGGAGCAAACACCATATATTTT CASSQGQGANTIYF
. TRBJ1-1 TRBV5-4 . TGTGCCAGCAGCTTGGGGCAGGACACTGAAGCTTTCTTT CASSLGQDTEAFF
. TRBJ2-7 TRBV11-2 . TGTGCCAGCAGCTTAATCGGCCAGGCCTCCTACGAGCAGTACTTC CASSLIGQASYEQYF
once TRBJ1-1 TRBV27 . TGTGCCAGCACCAGTTTTTCGATGATGAACACTGAAGCTTTCTTT CASTSFSMMNTEAFF
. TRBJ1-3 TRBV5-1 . TGCGCCAGCAGCTTGGCGGGGTCTACCTCTGGAAACACCATATATTTT CASSLAGSTSGNTIYF
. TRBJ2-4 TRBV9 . TGTGCCAGCAGCGTAGACAGCGGCAAAAACATTCAGTACTTC CASSVDSGKNIQYF
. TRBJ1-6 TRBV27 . TGTGCCAGCAGTTTTTTACCTGGGACTTCCTTGGATTCACCCCTCCACTTT CASSFLPGTSLDSPLHF
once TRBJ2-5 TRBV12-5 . TGTGCTAGTGGTTCCAGGGTGGGCCAAGAGACCCAGTACTTC CASGSRVGQETQYF
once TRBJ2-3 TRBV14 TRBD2 TGTGCCAGCAGCCAAGATAGAGGGAGGGGTACGCAGTATTTT CASSQDRGRGTQYF
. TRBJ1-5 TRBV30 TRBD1 TGTGCCTGGAGTGTACGGGGGACAGGGAATCAGCCCCAGCATTTT CAWSVRGTGNQPQHF
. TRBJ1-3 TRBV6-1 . TGTGCCAGCGACAGCGGAGGGTCTGGAAACACCATATATTTT CASDSGGSGNTIYF
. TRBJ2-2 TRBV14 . TGTGCCAGCAGTGTATTGCAGGCGAACACCGGGGAGCTGTTTTTT CASSVLQANTGELFF
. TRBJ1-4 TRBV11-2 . TGTGCCAGCAGCCCCTTCCGTCGAGGAAATAATGAAAAACTGTTTTTT CASSPFRRGNNEKLFF
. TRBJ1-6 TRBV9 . TGTGCCAGCAGCGTAGCTGGGAGCGGCGGTTCACCCCTCCACTTT CASSVAGSGGSPLHF
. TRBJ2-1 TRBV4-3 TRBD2 TGCGCCAGCAGCCAAACCGGGGGGAGCTCCTACAATGAGCAGTTCTTC CASSQTGGSSYNEQFF
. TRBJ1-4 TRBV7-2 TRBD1 TGTGCCAGCAGCTTGGGACAGGGTAATGAAAAACTGTTTTTT CASSLGQGNEKLFF
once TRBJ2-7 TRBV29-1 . TGCAGCGCGACAGGATCCTCCTACGAGCAGTACTTC CSATGSSYEQYF
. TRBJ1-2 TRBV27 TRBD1 TGTGCCAGCAGTTCCGGGACAGGGGGTCGAGATGGCTACACCTTC CASSSGTGGRDGYTF
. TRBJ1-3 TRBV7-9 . TGTGCCAGCAGAGTGGGTGACAGAGACTCTGGAAACACCATATATTTT CASRVGDRDSGNTIYF
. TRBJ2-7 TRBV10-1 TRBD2 TGCGCCAGCAGTGGGCGGGGGACCTACGAGCAGTACTTC CASSGRGTYEQYF
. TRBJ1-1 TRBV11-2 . TGTGCCAGCAGACAAACACAGAACACTGAAGCTTTCTTT CASRQTQNTEAFF
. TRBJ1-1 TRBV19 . TGTGCCAGTACTCCTCTCCCGGGGGAGGAAGCTTTCTTT CASTPLPGEEAFF
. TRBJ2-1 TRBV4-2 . TGTGCCAGCAGCGCCCGACTCGGTGAGCAGTTCTTC CASSARLGEQFF
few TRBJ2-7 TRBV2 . TGTGCCAGCAGAGGGGAAACGGAGTACTTC CASRGETEYF
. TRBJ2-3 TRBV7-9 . TGTGCCAGCCAGGGCGGCCCCACAGATACGCAGTATTTT CASQGGPTDTQYF
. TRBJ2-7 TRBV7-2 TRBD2 TGTGCCAGCAGCCGAAAGGCGCTAGCGGGGTTGTACGTCGCGCAGTACTTC CASSRKALAGLYVAQYF
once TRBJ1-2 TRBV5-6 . TGTGCCAGCAGCTGGTACGACAGGACACGCAACTATGGCTACACCTTC CASSWYDRTRNYGYTF
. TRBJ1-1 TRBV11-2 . TGTGCCAGCAGCTTTTGGGGGCTGAACACTGAAGCTTTCTTT CASSFWGLNTEAFF
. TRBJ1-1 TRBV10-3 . TGTGCCATCAGTGAGCAGGTGCAGAACACTGAAGCTTTCTTT CAISEQVQNTEAFF
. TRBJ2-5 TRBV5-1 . TGCGCCAGCAGCTTGGGACCCCACGTGGGAGGTACCCAGTACTTC CASSLGPHVGGTQYF
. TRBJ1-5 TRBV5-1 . TGCGCCAGCAGCATAGGGACAAGCAGCAATCAGCCCCAGCATTTT CASSIGTSSNQPQHF
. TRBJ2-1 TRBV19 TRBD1 TGTGCCAGTAGTATCTTCACAGGGGGAGACTACAATGAGCAGTTCTTC CASSIFTGGDYNEQFF
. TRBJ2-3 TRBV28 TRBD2 TGTGCCAGCAGTACGTTCTTGCGGGGGGGCAGAGATACGCAGTATTTT CASSTFLRGGRDTQYF
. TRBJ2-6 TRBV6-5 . TGTGCCAGCAGTACAGGGTTTGAGAGGGCCAACGTCCTGACTTTC CASSTGFERANVLTF
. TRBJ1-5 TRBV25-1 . TGTGCCAGCAGAGGGACTGACAATCAGCCCCAGCATTTT CASRGTDNQPQHF
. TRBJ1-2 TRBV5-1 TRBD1 TGCGCCAGCTCTTTCTCGGGGGACAGGGATGGCTACACCTTC CASSFSGDRDGYTF
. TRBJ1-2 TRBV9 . TGTGCCAGCAGCGTAGCGAGTGACAGTCTGGCAGGCTACACCTTC CASSVASDSLAGYTF
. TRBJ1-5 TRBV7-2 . TGTGCCAGCAGCTTAGTTTCGGGGGGGAAAAATCAGCCCCAGCATTTT CASSLVSGGKNQPQHF
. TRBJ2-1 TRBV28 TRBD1 TGTGCCAGCAGTCACCTCGAGCCGGGACAGCCTTACAATGAGCAGTTCTTC CASSHLEPGQPYNEQFF
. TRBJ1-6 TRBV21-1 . TGTGCCAGCAGCAAAGGGGTTGGGCACCAATTGTCACCCCTCCACTTT CASSKGVGHQLSPLHF
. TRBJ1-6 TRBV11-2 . TGTGCCAGCAGCTTTGCGGGCCGGGTATTTGCCCTCCACTTT CASSFAGRVFALHF
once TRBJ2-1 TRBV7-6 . TGTGCCAGCAGCGTGAGGGGGAACAATGAGCAGTTCTTC CASSVRGNNEQFF
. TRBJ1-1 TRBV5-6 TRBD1 TGTGCCAGCAGCGCGACAGGGGGCGTTGGCACTGAAGCTTTCTTT CASSATGGVGTEAFF
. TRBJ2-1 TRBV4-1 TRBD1 TGCGCCAGCAGCCTGGGACAGGTACCTTGGAATGAGCAGTTCTTC CASSLGQVPWNEQFF
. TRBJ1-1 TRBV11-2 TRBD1 TGTGCCAGCAGCTTAGCCGGGACAGGGGGGAGTACTGAAGCTTTCTTT CASSLAGTGGSTEAFF